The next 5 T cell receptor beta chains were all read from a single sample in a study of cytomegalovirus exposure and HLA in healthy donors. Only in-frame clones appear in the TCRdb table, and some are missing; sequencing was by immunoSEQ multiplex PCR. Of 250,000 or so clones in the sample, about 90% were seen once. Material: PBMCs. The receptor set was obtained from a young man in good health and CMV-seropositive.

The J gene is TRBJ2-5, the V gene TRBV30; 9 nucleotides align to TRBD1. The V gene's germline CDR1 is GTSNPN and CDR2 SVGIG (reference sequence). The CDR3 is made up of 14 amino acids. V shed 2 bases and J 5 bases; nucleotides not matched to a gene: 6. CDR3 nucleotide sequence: TGTGCCTGGAGTACAGGGGGCGGAGGGGAGACCCAGTACTTC. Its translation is CAWSTGGGGETQYF. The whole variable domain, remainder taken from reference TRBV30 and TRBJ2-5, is SQTIHQWPATLVQPVGSPLSLECTVEGTSNPNLYWYRQAAGRGLQLLFYSVGIGQISSEVPQNLSASRPQDRQFILSSKKLLLSDSGFYLCAWSTGGGGETQYFGPGTRLLVL.

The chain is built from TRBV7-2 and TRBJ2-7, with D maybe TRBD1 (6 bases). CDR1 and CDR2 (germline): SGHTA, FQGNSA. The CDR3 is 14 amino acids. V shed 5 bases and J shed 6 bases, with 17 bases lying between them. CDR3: CASSVTGTRAEQYF. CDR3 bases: TGTGCCAGCAGCGTTACAGGGACGCGTGCCGAGCAGTACTTC.

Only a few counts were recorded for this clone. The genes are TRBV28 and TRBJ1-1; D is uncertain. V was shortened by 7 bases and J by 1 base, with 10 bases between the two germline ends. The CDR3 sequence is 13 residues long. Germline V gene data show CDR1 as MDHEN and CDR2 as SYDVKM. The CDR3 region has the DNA TGTGCCAGCACCCTACCAAGGAACACTGAAGCTTTCTTT. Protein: CASTLPRNTEAFF.

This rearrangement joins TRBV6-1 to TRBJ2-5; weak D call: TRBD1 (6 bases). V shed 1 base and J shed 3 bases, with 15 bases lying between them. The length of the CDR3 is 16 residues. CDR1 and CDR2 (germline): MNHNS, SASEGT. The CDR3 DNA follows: TGTGCCAGCAGTGAAGGCAGCGTTTACAGGGAAGAGACCCAGTACTTC. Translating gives CASSEGSVYREETQYF.

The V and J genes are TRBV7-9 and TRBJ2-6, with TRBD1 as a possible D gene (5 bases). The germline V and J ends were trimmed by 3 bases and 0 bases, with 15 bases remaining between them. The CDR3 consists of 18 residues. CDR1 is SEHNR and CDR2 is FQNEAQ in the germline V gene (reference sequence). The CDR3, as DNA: TGTGCCAGCAGCTTCGTAGGACAAGCCCTCTCTGGGGCCAACGTCCTGACTTTC. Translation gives CASSFVGQALSGANVLTF.